This TCR beta chain was identified in a study of monozygotic twins with inflammatory bowel disease. TCRdb reworked the 5' RACE reads into one entry per CDR3 protein, no DNA. The listing contains some 300,000 distinct CDR3 sequences. The CDR3 has 14 residues. The authors drew more than 2 ml of blood from each donor. The clonotype originates from a human donor with ulcerative colitis or Crohn's disease, or a healthy co-twin of an affected twin (not recorded which). Sequencing was carried out using blood. The chain carries TRBV12-3 or TRBV12-4 and TRBJ2-1; the D gene TCRdb calls, TRBD1, cannot be checked with no DNA. CDR3 sequence: CASSSLLTENEQFF.